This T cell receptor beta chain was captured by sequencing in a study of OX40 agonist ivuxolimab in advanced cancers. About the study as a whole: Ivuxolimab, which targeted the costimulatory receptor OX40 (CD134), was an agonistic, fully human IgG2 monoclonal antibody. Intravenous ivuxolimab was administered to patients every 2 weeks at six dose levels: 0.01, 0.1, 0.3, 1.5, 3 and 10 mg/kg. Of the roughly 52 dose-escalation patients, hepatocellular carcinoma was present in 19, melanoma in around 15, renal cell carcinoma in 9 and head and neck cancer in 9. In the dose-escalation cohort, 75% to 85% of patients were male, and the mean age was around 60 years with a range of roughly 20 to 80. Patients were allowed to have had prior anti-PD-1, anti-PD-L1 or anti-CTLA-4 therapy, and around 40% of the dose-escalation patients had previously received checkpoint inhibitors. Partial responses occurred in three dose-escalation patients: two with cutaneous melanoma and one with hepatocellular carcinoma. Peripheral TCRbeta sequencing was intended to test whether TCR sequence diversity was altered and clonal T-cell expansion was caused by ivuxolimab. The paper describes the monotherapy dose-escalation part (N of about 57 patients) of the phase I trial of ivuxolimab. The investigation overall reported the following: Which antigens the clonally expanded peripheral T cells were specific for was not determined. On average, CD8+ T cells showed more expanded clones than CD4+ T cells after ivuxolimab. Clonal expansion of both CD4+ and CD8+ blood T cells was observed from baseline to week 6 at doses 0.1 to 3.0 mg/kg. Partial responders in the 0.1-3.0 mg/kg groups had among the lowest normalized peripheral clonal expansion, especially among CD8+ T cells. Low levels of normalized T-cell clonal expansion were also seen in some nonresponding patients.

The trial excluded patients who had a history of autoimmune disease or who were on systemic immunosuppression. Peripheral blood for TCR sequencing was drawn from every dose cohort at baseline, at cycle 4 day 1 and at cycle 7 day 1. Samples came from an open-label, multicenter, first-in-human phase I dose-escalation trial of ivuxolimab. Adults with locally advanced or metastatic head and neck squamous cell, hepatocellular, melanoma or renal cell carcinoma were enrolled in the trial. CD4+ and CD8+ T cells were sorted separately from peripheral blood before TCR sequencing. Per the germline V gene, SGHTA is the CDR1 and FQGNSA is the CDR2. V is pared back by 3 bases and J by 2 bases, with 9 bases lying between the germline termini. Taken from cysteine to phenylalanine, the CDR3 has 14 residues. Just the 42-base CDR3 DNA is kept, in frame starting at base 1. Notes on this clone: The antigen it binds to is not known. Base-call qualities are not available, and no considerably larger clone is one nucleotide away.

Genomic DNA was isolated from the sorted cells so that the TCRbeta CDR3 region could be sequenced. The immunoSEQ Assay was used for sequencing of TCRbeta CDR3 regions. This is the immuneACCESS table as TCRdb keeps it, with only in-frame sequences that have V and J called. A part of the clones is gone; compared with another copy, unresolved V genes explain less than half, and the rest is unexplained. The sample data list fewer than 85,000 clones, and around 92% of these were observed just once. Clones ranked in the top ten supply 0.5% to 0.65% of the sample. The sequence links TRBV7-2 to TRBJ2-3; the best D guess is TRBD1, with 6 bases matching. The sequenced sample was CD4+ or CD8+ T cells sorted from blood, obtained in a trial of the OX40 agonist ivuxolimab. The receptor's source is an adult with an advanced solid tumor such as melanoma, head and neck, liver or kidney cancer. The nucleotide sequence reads TGTGCCAGCAGCTTTTACAGGGACACAGATACGCAGTATTTT. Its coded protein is CASSFYRDTDTQYF.